A selection of T cell receptor beta chains follows, all from one sample in a study of CD8 T cells in ankylosing spondylitis. TCRdb re-derived calls from the 5' RACE reads in MiXCR, one entry per CDR3 protein. The table records more than 500,000 distinct CDR3 sequences, roughly 5.2% of them present only once. Sequencing input: blood, either unsorted or a sorted T cell fraction (not recorded which). These receptor sequences come from a male donor with ankylosing spondylitis. Each CDR3 is given with its conserved first and last residue. The order of the fields is clone size, J gene, V gene, D gene, CDR3 protein, CDR3 DNA. The D gene is left open where the match is weak. Some rows have no size entry. The others give once, few or many, or a class for an expanded clone.

abundance: many; j_gene: TRBJ2-7; v_gene: TRBV10-3; d_gene: NA; CDR3aa: CAISARGTHEQYF; CDR3nt: TGTGCCATCAGCGCCCGGGGGACCCACGAGCAGTACTTC
abundance: many; j_gene: TRBJ2-7; v_gene: TRBV20-1; d_gene: TRBD1; CDR3aa: CSAKTGGLYEQYF; CDR3nt: TGCAGTGCCAAGACAGGGGGCCTTTACGAGCAGTACTTC
abundance: many; j_gene: TRBJ1-2; v_gene: TRBV20-1; d_gene: TRBD1; CDR3aa: CSAEDRVHYGYTF; CDR3nt: TGCAGTGCTGAGGACAGGGTACACTATGGCTACACCTTC
abundance: few; j_gene: TRBJ2-5; v_gene: TRBV15; d_gene: NA; CDR3aa: CATSRQAQETQYF; CDR3nt: TGTGCCACCAGTCGACAGGCTCAAGAGACCCAGTACTTC
abundance: many; j_gene: TRBJ1-2; v_gene: TRBV5-6; d_gene: NA; CDR3aa: CASSFVQSVAIYGYTF; CDR3nt: TGTGCCAGCAGCTTCGTCCAGAGCGTTGCCATCTATGGCTACACCTTC
abundance: many; j_gene: TRBJ2-1; v_gene: TRBV5-1; d_gene: NA; CDR3aa: CASSLKGDEQFF; CDR3nt: TGCGCCAGCAGCTTAAAGGGAGATGAGCAGTTCTTC
abundance: many; j_gene: TRBJ2-5; v_gene: TRBV7-9; d_gene: NA; CDR3aa: CASSAHSDPSEETQYF; CDR3nt: TGTGCCAGCAGCGCCCATTCGGACCCCTCGGAGGAGACCCAGTACTTC
abundance: NA; j_gene: TRBJ1-1; v_gene: TRBV6-2/TRBV6-3; d_gene: NA; CDR3aa: CAAQGTNTEAFF; CDR3nt: TGTGCCGCTCAGGGTACGAACACTGAAGCTTTCTTT
abundance: NA; j_gene: TRBJ2-7; v_gene: TRBV15; d_gene: TRBD2; CDR3aa: CATSRAGGGEQYF; CDR3nt: TGTGCCACCAGCAGAGCGGGAGGGGGCGAGCAGTACTTC
abundance: many; j_gene: TRBJ2-7; v_gene: TRBV20-1; d_gene: TRBD2; CDR3aa: CSARLALGEQYF; CDR3nt: TGCAGTGCACGACTAGCGCTGGGCGAGCAGTACTTC
abundance: many; j_gene: TRBJ1-6; v_gene: TRBV20-1; d_gene: NA; CDR3aa: CSAPPSRAKGSPLHF; CDR3nt: TGCAGTGCTCCCCCTTCCCGGGCCAAGGGCTCACCCCTCCACTTT
abundance: few; j_gene: TRBJ2-7; v_gene: TRBV25-1; d_gene: NA; CDR3aa: CASSETGISYEQYF; CDR3nt: TGTGCCAGCAGTGAAACAGGGATCTCCTACGAGCAGTACTTC
abundance: many; j_gene: TRBJ2-1; v_gene: TRBV25-1; d_gene: TRBD2; CDR3aa: CAIKLAGPNNEQFF; CDR3nt: TGTGCCATCAAACTAGCGGGGCCAAACAATGAGCAGTTCTTC
abundance: many; j_gene: TRBJ2-1; v_gene: TRBV10-3; d_gene: TRBD1; CDR3aa: CATLRGPGQGASVDNEQFF; CDR3nt: TGTGCCACCCTGCGGGGCCCGGGACAGGGGGCCTCTGTCGACAATGAGCAGTTCTTC
abundance: NA; j_gene: TRBJ2-5; v_gene: TRBV4-3; d_gene: NA; CDR3aa: CASSQGSGDQETQYF; CDR3nt: TGCGCCAGCAGCCAAGGATCCGGGGATCAAGAGACCCAGTACTTC
abundance: few; j_gene: TRBJ2-7; v_gene: TRBV5-6; d_gene: NA; CDR3aa: CASSLPKITYEQYF; CDR3nt: TGTGCCAGCAGCTTGCCGAAGATTACCTACGAGCAGTACTTC
abundance: NA; j_gene: TRBJ1-2; v_gene: TRBV6-4; d_gene: NA; CDR3aa: CASCFEARGEGGWYYGYTF; CDR3nt: TGTGCCAGCTGTTTTGAGGCTCGGGGTGAAGGGGGTTGGTACTATGGCTACACCTTC
abundance: many; j_gene: TRBJ1-5; v_gene: TRBV20-1; d_gene: TRBD1; CDR3aa: CSAQTGRSQPQHF; CDR3nt: TGCAGTGCCCAGACAGGGAGGAGTCAGCCCCAGCATTTT
abundance: many; j_gene: TRBJ2-5; v_gene: TRBV27; d_gene: NA; CDR3aa: CARLTGSQETQYF; CDR3nt: TGTGCCAGGCTTACAGGGAGCCAAGAGACCCAGTACTTC
abundance: many; j_gene: TRBJ1-1; v_gene: TRBV12-3/TRBV12-4; d_gene: TRBD1; CDR3aa: CASRSTGSKGAFF; CDR3nt: TGTGCCAGCAGGTCGACAGGGTCCAAGGGCGCTTTCTTT
abundance: many; j_gene: TRBJ2-1; v_gene: TRBV5-1; d_gene: NA; CDR3aa: CASSLTLNEQFF; CDR3nt: TGCGCCAGCAGCTTGACCCTCAATGAGCAGTTCTTC
abundance: many; j_gene: TRBJ2-1; v_gene: TRBV6-1; d_gene: TRBD2; CDR3aa: CASSPTSGSSNEQFF; CDR3nt: TGTGCCAGCAGCCCTACTAGCGGGAGTAGCAATGAGCAGTTCTTC
abundance: NA; j_gene: TRBJ1-1; v_gene: TRBV5-1; d_gene: NA; CDR3aa: CASGTVRGGSTEAFF; CDR3nt: TGCGCCAGCGGAACCGTTAGAGGTGGGAGCACTGAAGCTTTCTTT
abundance: many; j_gene: TRBJ2-1; v_gene: TRBV6-2/TRBV6-3; d_gene: NA; CDR3aa: CASRPDSNEQFF; CDR3nt: TGTGCCAGCAGACCGGACAGCAATGAGCAGTTCTTC
abundance: many; j_gene: TRBJ1-5; v_gene: TRBV29-1; d_gene: TRBD1; CDR3aa: CSALTGADQPQHF; CDR3nt: TGCAGCGCTCTGACAGGGGCGGATCAGCCCCAGCATTTT
abundance: many; j_gene: TRBJ2-7; v_gene: TRBV20-1; d_gene: NA; CDR3aa: CSAATGLAYEQYF; CDR3nt: TGCAGTGCTGCTACGGGTCTTGCCTACGAGCAGTACTTC
abundance: NA; j_gene: TRBJ2-1; v_gene: TRBV7-6; d_gene: TRBD1; CDR3aa: CASSAATGVYNEQFF; CDR3nt: TGTGCCAGCAGCGCGGCGACAGGGGTCTACAATGAGCAGTTCTTC
abundance: many; j_gene: TRBJ2-1; v_gene: TRBV4-1; d_gene: TRBD1; CDR3aa: CASRHEGAIYNEQFF; CDR3nt: TGCGCCAGCAGACACGAGGGGGCCATCTACAATGAGCAGTTCTTC
abundance: many; j_gene: TRBJ1-1; v_gene: TRBV6-2/TRBV6-3; d_gene: NA; CDR3aa: CASRSQGWNTEAFF; CDR3nt: TGTGCCAGCAGAAGTCAGGGGTGGAACACTGAAGCTTTCTTT
abundance: many; j_gene: TRBJ2-3; v_gene: TRBV7-9; d_gene: NA; CDR3aa: CASSLPGQGTDTQYF; CDR3nt: TGTGCCAGCAGCTTACCGGGACAAGGCACAGATACGCAGTATTTT
abundance: NA; j_gene: TRBJ1-5; v_gene: TRBV2; d_gene: NA; CDR3aa: CASSEGRSQPQHF; CDR3nt: TGTGCCAGCAGTGAAGGAAGGAGTCAGCCCCAGCATTTT
abundance: many; j_gene: TRBJ2-5; v_gene: TRBV7-2; d_gene: TRBD1; CDR3aa: CASSLYRGHQTQYF; CDR3nt: TGTGCCAGCAGCTTGTACAGGGGACATCAGACCCAGTACTTC
abundance: many; j_gene: TRBJ1-1; v_gene: TRBV6-1; d_gene: NA; CDR3aa: CASSSPWGNTEAFF; CDR3nt: TGTGCCAGCAGCTCCCCCTGGGGGAACACTGAAGCTTTCTTT
abundance: many; j_gene: TRBJ2-7; v_gene: TRBV20-1; d_gene: TRBD2; CDR3aa: CSAVRTSIYEQYF; CDR3nt: TGCAGCGCCGTCCGGACTAGCATCTACGAGCAGTACTTC
abundance: few; j_gene: TRBJ1-4; v_gene: TRBV4-1; d_gene: NA; CDR3aa: CASSQRSETRSANEKLFF; CDR3nt: TGCGCCAGCAGCCAAAGGTCCGAAACCAGGTCTGCTAATGAAAAACTGTTTTTT
abundance: many; j_gene: TRBJ2-1; v_gene: TRBV24-1; d_gene: NA; CDR3aa: CATSDPAGTVYNEQFF; CDR3nt: TGTGCCACCAGTGATCCCGCCGGGACGGTCTACAATGAGCAGTTCTTC
abundance: many; j_gene: TRBJ2-3; v_gene: TRBV5-6; d_gene: TRBD2; CDR3aa: CASSLEASGPVDTQYF; CDR3nt: TGTGCCAGCAGCTTGGAGGCTAGCGGGCCAGTTGATACGCAGTATTTT
abundance: NA; j_gene: TRBJ2-1; v_gene: TRBV3-1; d_gene: NA; CDR3aa: CASSQEGFLRGDNYNEQFF; CDR3nt: TGTGCCAGCAGCCAAGAAGGGTTTTTGAGAGGGGATAATTACAATGAGCAGTTCTTC
abundance: few; j_gene: TRBJ2-7; v_gene: TRBV28; d_gene: NA; CDR3aa: CASSFFSGGRGEQYF; CDR3nt: TGTGCCAGCAGTTTTTTTTCCGGGGGCCGGGGCGAGCAGTACTTC
abundance: many; j_gene: TRBJ2-1; v_gene: TRBV20-1; d_gene: NA; CDR3aa: CSARPSYNEQFF; CDR3nt: TGCAGTGCTAGACCCTCCTACAATGAGCAGTTCTTC
abundance: many; j_gene: TRBJ2-2; v_gene: TRBV5-1; d_gene: NA; CDR3aa: CASCLGQSTGELFF; CDR3nt: TGCGCCAGCTGTTTAGGACAGTCCACCGGGGAGCTGTTTTTT
abundance: many; j_gene: TRBJ2-1; v_gene: TRBV4-1; d_gene: NA; CDR3aa: CASSWDTDNEQFF; CDR3nt: TGCGCCAGCAGCTGGGACACTGACAATGAGCAGTTCTTC
abundance: few; j_gene: TRBJ2-5; v_gene: TRBV5-1; d_gene: TRBD2; CDR3aa: CASSLVGLAGTMGETQYF; CDR3nt: TGCGCCAGCAGCTTGGTCGGCCTAGCGGGCACGATGGGAGAGACCCAGTACTTC
abundance: many; j_gene: TRBJ2-7; v_gene: TRBV9; d_gene: TRBD1; CDR3aa: CASSAWGQGTYEQYF; CDR3nt: TGTGCCAGCAGCGCCTGGGGACAGGGGACCTACGAGCAGTACTTC
abundance: many; j_gene: TRBJ1-4; v_gene: TRBV7-9; d_gene: NA; CDR3aa: CASSLINSFNEKLFF; CDR3nt: TGTGCCAGCAGCTTGATCAACAGCTTTAATGAAAAACTGTTTTTT
abundance: many; j_gene: TRBJ2-7; v_gene: TRBV20-1; d_gene: NA; CDR3aa: CSASYYEQYF; CDR3nt: TGCAGTGCTAGTTACTACGAGCAGTACTTC
abundance: many; j_gene: TRBJ2-4; v_gene: TRBV18; d_gene: NA; CDR3aa: CASSLRTDDLAKNIQYF; CDR3nt: TGTGCCAGCTCACTGCGGACGGACGATCTAGCCAAAAACATTCAGTACTTC
abundance: many; j_gene: TRBJ2-5; v_gene: TRBV28; d_gene: NA; CDR3aa: CASSPIDSSQETQYF; CDR3nt: TGTGCCAGCAGTCCAATCGACAGTTCCCAAGAGACCCAGTACTTC
abundance: NA; j_gene: TRBJ1-4; v_gene: TRBV4-2; d_gene: NA; CDR3aa: CASSQPTENLFF; CDR3nt: TGTGCCAGCAGCCAACCGACTGAAAACCTGTTTTTT
abundance: many; j_gene: TRBJ1-1; v_gene: TRBV10-3; d_gene: NA; CDR3aa: CAAGGLNTEAFF; CDR3nt: TGTGCCGCGGGCGGGCTGAACACTGAAGCTTTCTTT
abundance: many; j_gene: TRBJ2-7; v_gene: TRBV7-9; d_gene: NA; CDR3aa: CASSWEASQGSTYEQYF; CDR3nt: TGTGCCAGCAGCTGGGAAGCATCGCAGGGGTCGACCTACGAGCAGTACTTC
abundance: many; j_gene: TRBJ2-2; v_gene: TRBV6-1; d_gene: NA; CDR3aa: CASRPGARVGELFF; CDR3nt: TGTGCCAGCAGGCCGGGGGCGCGGGTCGGGGAGCTGTTTTTT
abundance: NA; j_gene: TRBJ1-2; v_gene: TRBV2; d_gene: TRBD1; CDR3aa: CASNGQGPGYTF; CDR3nt: TGTGCCAGCAACGGACAGGGACCTGGCTACACCTTC
abundance: many; j_gene: TRBJ2-7; v_gene: TRBV15; d_gene: TRBD2; CDR3aa: CATSKAGTKAYEQYF; CDR3nt: TGTGCCACCAGCAAAGCCGGGACTAAAGCCTACGAGCAGTACTTC
abundance: many; j_gene: TRBJ2-7; v_gene: TRBV20-1; d_gene: NA; CDR3aa: CSARGEEQYF; CDR3nt: TGCAGTGCTAGAGGGGAAGAGCAGTACTTC